This entry lists 24 T cell receptor beta chains sequenced from one sample in a study of CD8+CD57+ T cells in acquired aplastic anemia. Genomic DNA, serving as template, underwent TCR beta VDJ and CDR3 profiling. TCRdb re-analysed the reads in MiXCR, keeping a single row per CDR3 protein. The sample contains about 180,000 distinct CDR3 sequences, roughly half of which appear only once. The material sequenced was sorted CD4+, CD8+, or CD8+CD57+ T cells (not recorded which) from PBMCs. These receptors came from a human donor in good health.

The table lists this clonotype with many counts. This rearrangement joins TRBV10-1 to TRBJ1-1; the D is unclear. Germline CDR1 reads WNHNN; CDR2 reads SYGVQD (reference sequence). The V and J ends lost 3 bases and 0 bases respectively, with 11 bases between them. This CDR3 is 15 amino acids long. The CDR3 region is CASSDAQPLNTEAFF. The CDR3 nucleotides read TGCGCCAGCAGTGATGCCCAACCCTTGAACACTGAAGCTTTCTTT.

The chain is built from TRBV9 and TRBJ2-1, with D unclear. Looked up from germline, CDR1 is SGDLS and CDR2 is YYNGEE. V was clipped by 0 bases and J by 6 bases, with 13 bases between them. The CDR3 contains 15 residues. CDR3 residues: CASSVAGLVANEQFF. For the CDR3, the DNA is TGTGCCAGCAGCGTAGCTGGGCTAGTAGCCAATGAGCAGTTCTTC. Variable domain in full (rest from reference TRBV9 and TRBJ2-1): DSGVTQTPKHLITATGQRVTLRCSPRSGDLSVYWYQQSLDQGLQFLIQYYNGEERAKGNILERFSAQQFPDLHSELNLSSLELGDSALYFCASSVAGLVANEQFFGPGTRLTVL.

The CDR3 here is CASSPRTVLNEQFF. CDR3 DNA: TGTGCCAGCAGCCCCCGGACAGTCTTGAATGAGCAGTTCTTC. The chain recombines TRBV9 with TRBJ2-1; a possible D gene is TRBD1 (6 bases). This CDR3 has 14 residues. Germline CDR1 and CDR2: SGDLS and YYNGEE. V lost 4 bases and J 7 bases, leaving 15 bases between the germline ends.

A word on this clonotype: This may come from a read error, since a much larger clone is one base off. V gene TRBV11-2 combines with J gene TRBJ2-2; 11 bases agree with TRBD2. CDR3 length: 16 amino acids. Germline loops: CDR1 SGHAT, CDR2 FQNNGV. CDR3 DNA sequence: TGTGCCAGCAGTAATGGGACTAGCGGAACAACCGGGGAGCTGGTTTTT. Amino acids: CASSNGTSGTTGELVF.

This clonotype was detected ten times or more. This chain connects TRBV19 to TRBJ2-4; 10 nucleotides match TRBD2. CDR1 is LNHDA and CDR2 is SQIVND in the germline V gene (reference sequence). The CDR3 is 16 residues long. With 4 bases clipped from V and 9 bases from J, the junction kept 12 bases outside the gene matches. Written as DNA, the CDR3 is TGTGCCAGTAGTAACACCCCGGGACTAGCGACGACCATTCAGTACTTC. Translated: CASSNTPGLATTIQYF.

The J gene is TRBJ1-1, the V gene TRBV10-1, with D possibly being TRBD1 (5 bases). V was cut by 4 bases and J by 3 bases, with 15 bases left in between. Germline CDR1 and CDR2: WNHNN and SYGVQD (reference sequence). The CDR3 has 15 residues. CDR3 sequence reads: CASSGWRSGDTEAFF. CDR3 nucleotides: TGCGCCAGCAGTGGGTGGAGGTCGGGGGACACTGAAGCTTTCTTT.

This clonotype has at least ten counts. CDR3: CASSNKGLAGRNEQYF. The CDR3 DNA reads as TGTGCCAGTAGTAACAAGGGACTAGCGGGAAGAAACGAGCAGTACTTC. V gene TRBV19 combines with J gene TRBJ2-7, with 13 nucleotides matching TRBD2. V dropped 4 bases and J dropped 5; count of bases not matched to a gene: 8. Germline CDR1 reads LNHDA; CDR2 reads SQIVND (reference sequence). The CDR3 extends over 16 amino acids.

There are many counts of this clonotype. This sequence joins TRBV30 and TRBJ1-6, with 8 bases aligning to TRBD1. Germline V gene data show CDR1 as GTSNPN and CDR2 as SVGIG (reference sequence). J gave up 7 bases and V 4 bases, and 6 bases lay outside the gene matches. The CDR3 totals 14 residues. CDR3: CAWTGGEKNSPLHF. The CDR3 nucleotides are TGTGCCTGGACAGGGGGCGAAAAGAATTCACCCCTCCACTTT.

This clonotype was seen ten or more times. The V and J genes are TRBV20-1 and TRBJ1-2; TRBD1 might be the D (5 bases). The CDR3 spans 11 residues. Germline V gene sequence: CDR1 DFQATT, CDR2 SNEGSKA (reference sequence). Trimming cost V 6 bases and J 8 bases, with 13 bases left between them. The CDR3 loop reads CSASGFEGYTF. The CDR3, as DNA: TGCAGTGCCTCAGGGTTCGAGGGCTACACCTTC.

V gene TRBV6-1 combines with J gene TRBJ2-1; 10 positions agree with TRBD1. This CDR3 region has 15 residues. From germline, CDR1 is MNHNS and CDR2 SASEGT. V shed 6 bases and J 6 bases; nucleotides not matched to a gene: 8. The CDR3, as DNA: TGTGCCAGCAGCATCAGTTGGGACAGGGGCAATGAGCAGTTCTTC. It is translated as CASSISWDRGNEQFF.

This clonotype was detected many times. The V gene is TRBV6-1, the J gene TRBJ1-6; 9 bases are a match to TRBD1. Germline values: CDR1 MNHNS, CDR2 SASEGT. CDR3 length: 15 residues. The trim removed 4 bases at V and 7 bases at J, leaving 5 bases unmatched. The CDR3 nucleotides read TGTGCCAGCAGTGTGGACAGGGGTGGGAATTCACCCCTCCACTTT. Translation gives CASSVDRGGNSPLHF.

The chain couples TRBV7-9 to TRBJ2-5, with D uncertain. Trimming took 2 bases from V and 3 from J, leaving 7 bases between them. Per the germline V gene, CDR1 is SEHNR and CDR2 is FQNEAQ (reference sequence). This CDR3 has 13 amino acids. CDR3 coding DNA: TGTGCCAGCAGCTTAAGTCCAGAAGAGACCCAGTACTTC. Its protein product is CASSLSPEETQYF.

The chain combines TRBV6-1 with TRBJ2-2, with 12 bases that match TRBD1. The germline CDR1 and CDR2 sequences are MNHNS and SASEGT. The length of the CDR3 is 16 residues. V lost 7 bases and J lost 7; bases outside the gene matches: 10. This CDR3 reads CASTRRGQGAGGELFF. The CDR3 nucleotides are TGTGCCAGCACCAGAAGGGGACAGGGGGCCGGCGGGGAGCTGTTTTTT.

Concerning this clonotype: One junction end does not reproduce the germline sequence, and a read error may be involved. J is TRBJ1-4 and V is TRBV10-3, with D possibly matching TRBD1 (6 bases). From germline, CDR1 is ENHRY and CDR2 SYGVKD. The CDR3 is made up of 14 amino acids. In nucleotides, the CDR3 is TGTGCCACCAGTGAGCCGCGGGGGGCAGGGAAACTGTTTTTT. It yields the protein CATSEPRGAGKLFF.

At least ten counts were recorded for this clonotype. CDR3 DNA: TGTGCCAGCAGCCGACGGGGTAGCGGGAGCCCAGATACGCAGTATTTT. It yields the protein CASSRRGSGSPDTQYF. The chain couples TRBV9 to TRBJ2-3; 9 nucleotides line up with TRBD2. Unmatched junction bases numbered 10, after V lost 4 bases and J lost 4 bases. CDR3 length equals 16 residues. CDR1 and CDR2 from the germline V gene are SGDLS and YYNGEE.

This clonotype was detected ten times or more. V is TRBV7-9 and J is TRBJ2-7, with TRBD1 identical over 7 bases. This CDR3 contains 14 residues. V gave up 4 bases and J gave up 1 base; unmatched junction bases: 4. The germline gives CDR1 SEHNR, CDR2 FQNEAQ (reference sequence). The CDR3 protein is CASSSRGQSYEQYF. CDR3 nucleotides: TGTGCCAGCAGCTCTAGGGGACAGTCCTACGAGCAGTACTTC.

J is TRBJ2-1 and V is TRBV27; 9 nucleotides match TRBD2. The germline V gene encodes CDR1 MNHEY and CDR2 SMNVEV (reference sequence). The CDR3 has 14 amino acids. V lost 6 bases to trimming and J lost 7 bases; unmatched junction nucleotides: 7. CDR3 protein: CASRTFSGRNEQFF. DNA of the CDR3: TGTGCCAGCAGAACCTTCAGCGGGAGGAATGAGCAGTTCTTC.

About this clonotype: This may stem from a read error, because a much larger clone lies one nucleotide away. V gene TRBV4-1 combines with J gene TRBJ2-2; 7 bases map to TRBD1. The CDR3 is made up of 16 amino acids. Trimming cost V 4 bases and J 3 bases; bases outside gene matches: 8. Germline V gives CDR1 MGHRA, CDR2 YSYEKL. The CDR3 DNA reads TGCGCCAGCAGCCGCTGGGGACAGCGATACACCGGGGAGCTGTTTTTT. This encodes CASSRWGQRYTGELFF.

This clonotype was observed a few times. This chain connects TRBV4-3 to TRBJ2-3, with 9 bases that match TRBD2. The germline V gene encodes CDR1 LGHNA and CDR2 YSLEER. This CDR3 is 16 amino acids long. J gave up 5 bases and V 4 bases, and 10 bases lay outside the gene matches. CDR3 in DNA: TGCGCCAGCAGCCGTGGAGTAGCGGGAGTTAAAGATACGCAGTATTTT. As protein: CASSRGVAGVKDTQYF.

The CDR3 spells CASSQVPGTYEQYF. The CDR3 DNA is TGCGCCAGCAGCCAAGTTCCGGGTACCTACGAGCAGTACTTC. This chain uses TRBV4-1 with TRBJ2-7; D is undetermined. Trimming shortened V by 1 base and J by 2 bases, and 9 bases separated the two germline ends. Germline V lookup: CDR1 MGHRA, CDR2 YSYEKL. The length of the CDR3 is 14 residues.

This clonotype was counted at least ten times. The chain combines TRBV7-9 with TRBJ2-1; D is uncertain. The V end was cut by 1 base, the J end by 4 bases, with 8 bases between. The germline CDR1 and CDR2 sequences are SEHNR and FQNEAQ (reference sequence). The CDR3 totals 14 residues. The CDR3 bases are TGTGCCAGCAGCTTAGTGGCAGATTACAATGAGCAGTTCTTC. Translation: CASSLVADYNEQFF.

This clonotype was observed many times. The J gene is TRBJ2-1, the V gene TRBV5-1; 11 bases line up with TRBD2. The ends lost 4 bases at V and 10 bases at J; junction bases unmatched: 16. In germline, CDR1 is SGHRS, CDR2 YFSETQ. There are 17 residues in the CDR3. CDR3 bases: TGCGCCAGCAGCCCGGTAGTGGGACTAGCGGCCTTAGGCGAGCAGTTCTTC. It specifies CASSPVVGLAALGEQFF.

The rearrangement links TRBV2 to TRBJ2-3, with 13 positions matching TRBD2. Trimming at V came to 7 bases and at J to 2 bases, leaving 9 bases not matched to a gene. This CDR3 comprises 17 residues. In germline, CDR1 is SNHLY, CDR2 FYNNEI. The CDR3 bases are TGTGCCAGCACCCTGACTAGCGGGGGGCCAACCACAGATACGCAGTATTTT. Amino acids: CASTLTSGGPTTDTQYF.

This clonotype came up a few times. This chain connects TRBV2 to TRBJ1-4, with TRBD1 as a possible D gene (6 bases). The germline V gene has CDR1 SNHLY and CDR2 FYNNEI. The V end was cut by 5 bases, the J end by 7 bases, with 14 bases between. This CDR3 has 14 amino acids. The chain's CDR3 is CASSTGGHIEKLFF. CDR3 nucleotides: TGTGCCAGCAGTACCGGGGGGCATATTGAAAAACTGTTTTTT.